This passage covers 19 T cell receptor beta chains from one sample sequenced in a study of CD8 T cells in ankylosing spondylitis. TCRdb called the 5' RACE reads again in MiXCR, with one record for every CDR3 protein. The sample lists 150,000 to 200,000 distinct CDR3 sequences; approximately 10% were seen once. Specimen: blood, either unsorted or a sorted T cell fraction (not recorded which). All receptors derive from a male donor with ankylosing spondylitis or in good health (not recorded which).

This clonotype was found many times. The rearrangement joins TRBV19 to TRBJ1-1; 7 bases map to TRBD1. V trimming: 7 bases; J trimming: 8 bases; junction bases outside the gene matches: 10. The CDR3 is 13 amino acids. Germline V gene sequence: CDR1 LNHDA, CDR2 SQIVND (reference sequence). The CDR3 reads CASTQNWDREAFF. The CDR3 DNA reads as TGTGCCAGTACTCAAAATTGGGACAGAGAAGCTTTCTTT.

The V call is TRBV24-1, the J call TRBJ2-5, with D tentatively TRBD1 or TRBD2 (5 bases each). Germline CDR1 KGHDR, CDR2 SFDVKD. Trimming stripped 4 bases from V and 2 bases from J, with 13 bases between. The CDR3 length is 15 residues. The CDR3 DNA reads TGTGCCACCAGTGACACGGGACCACTACAAGAGACCCAGTACTTC. Residues: CATSDTGPLQETQYF.

For this clonotype: Since a much larger clone is just one base distant, this may be a read error. The V gene is TRBV4-3, the J gene TRBJ2-7; no clear D gene. There are 14 residues in the CDR3. In germline, CDR1 is LGHNA, CDR2 YSLEER. CDR3 sequence (DNA): TGCGCCAGCAACCAAGTCATAGGGCGAGGAGAGCAGTACTTC. Amino acids: CASNQVIGRGEQYF.

This clonotype was found many times. The CDR3 here is CAISERAGPTQETQYF. Here the CDR3 DNA reads TGTGCCATCAGTGAGAGAGCGGGGCCGACCCAAGAGACCCAGTACTTC. This chain uses TRBV10-3 with TRBJ2-5; 7 bases are shared with TRBD2. The length of the CDR3 is 16 residues. Germline V gene data show CDR1 as ENHRY and CDR2 as SYGVKD. V lost 2 bases, J lost 1 base, and 7 bases stayed unmatched.

In this sample, this clonotype turned up many times. The V gene is TRBV29-1, the J gene TRBJ2-7; 13 positions agree with TRBD2. Germline values: CDR1 SQVTM, CDR2 ANQGSEA. The V segment lost 6 bases and the J segment 3 bases; nucleotides outside the gene matches: 5. This CDR3 contains 14 residues. CDR3 sequence (DNA): TGCAGCGTCGCACGGACTAGCGGGGGCTACGAGCAGTACTTC. Translated, it gives CSVARTSGGYEQYF.

This clonotype was found many times. This chain links TRBV6-6 with TRBJ2-2; D gene ambiguous. The ends were cut back, 4 bases at V and 5 bases at J, with 5 bases in the middle. The germline CDR1 and CDR2 sequences are MNHNY and SVGAGI (reference sequence). The CDR3 consists of 12 residues. CDR3 in DNA: TGTGCCAGCAGTTTTAAAACCGGGGAGCTGTTTTTT. This translates into CASSFKTGELFF.

V is TRBV11-2 and J is TRBJ2-5; TRBD1 aligns across 9 bases. With V trimmed by 5 bases and J by 4 bases, 8 bases remained unmatched. The CDR3 totals 15 residues. Germline values: CDR1 SGHAT, CDR2 FQNNGV. The CDR3 loop reads CASSPGQGLRETQYF. As DNA, the CDR3 is TGTGCCAGCAGCCCCGGACAGGGGCTTCGAGAGACCCAGTACTTC.

The chain is built from TRBV10-3 and TRBJ2-5; D may be TRBD1 (6 bases). This CDR3 spans 14 amino acids. V was cut by 4 bases and J by 4 bases, with 13 bases left in between. Looked up from germline, CDR1 is ENHRY and CDR2 is SYGVKD. The CDR3 protein is CAISAGRGSETQYF. CDR3 DNA sequence: TGTGCCATCAGTGCGGGCAGGGGATCAGAGACCCAGTACTTC.

This clonotype was recorded many times. The chain employs TRBV30 and TRBJ1-3; 11 bases match TRBD1. CDR3 length: 13 amino acids. Germline trimming cut 3 bases from V and 8 bases from J; bases unmatched to any gene: 3. Germline V gene sequence: CDR1 GTSNPN, CDR2 SVGIG (reference sequence). CDR3 sequence: CAWSAGQGDTIYF. The CDR3, as DNA: TGTGCCTGGAGCGCGGGACAGGGGGACACCATATATTTT.

This rearrangement joins TRBV24-1 to TRBJ2-2; the D gene is possibly TRBD1 (5 bases). The CDR3 length is 13 residues. Deletions cut 12 bases from V and 7 bases from J, with 17 bases between. The germline V gene encodes CDR1 KGHDR and CDR2 SFDVKD. The CDR3 DNA reads as TGTGCCGCCGTCGCCAGGGTTGGCGGGGAGCTGTTTTTT. It encodes CAAVARVGGELFF.

This clonotype was seen many times. J is TRBJ1-1 and V is TRBV20-1; perhaps TRBD1 as D (5 bases). The CDR3 contains 15 residues. V was clipped by 2 bases and J by 5 bases, with 18 bases between them. CDR1 is DFQATT and CDR2 is SNEGSKA in the germline V gene (reference sequence). The CDR3 protein is CSARRRGTVRTEAFF. Here the CDR3 DNA reads TGCAGTGCTAGAAGGCGAGGGACTGTGAGGACTGAAGCTTTCTTT.

This clonotype was recorded many times. The chain carries TRBV5-6 and TRBJ2-7; TRBD1 might be the D (6 bases). The length of the CDR3 is 13 residues. Between the trimmed V and J ends, which lost 3 bases and 5 bases, there was a span of 12 bases. The germline gives CDR1 SGHDT, CDR2 YYEEEE. DNA for the CDR3: TGTGCCAGCAGCTGGACAGAGTTCGACGAGCAGTACTTC. Amino acids: CASSWTEFDEQYF.

This clonotype was counted many times. This chain connects TRBV3-1 to TRBJ1-3, with D unclear. Germline loops: CDR1 LGHDT, CDR2 YNNKEL (reference sequence). Trimming shortened V by 5 bases and J by 0 bases, and 14 bases separated the two germline ends. This CDR3 spans 16 amino acids. The CDR3 nucleotides are TGTGCCAGCAGCGCCCAATGGGTAATCTCTGGAAACACCATATATTTT. Its translation: CASSAQWVISGNTIYF.

This clonotype was counted many times. This chain uses TRBV5-1 with TRBJ2-3; D is tentatively TRBD1 or TRBD2 (6 bases each). V was clipped by 0 bases and J by 2 bases, with 13 bases between them. The CDR3 covers 16 residues. Germline CDR1 SGHRS, CDR2 YFSETQ. CDR3 in DNA: TGCGCCAGCAGCTTGGCCACGGGGGCTAACACAGATACGCAGTATTTT. Amino acids: CASSLATGANTDTQYF.

There are many counts of this clonotype. V gene TRBV29-1 combines with J gene TRBJ2-5, with 9 nucleotides matching TRBD1. Per the germline V gene, CDR1 is SQVTM and CDR2 is ANQGSEA. V was pared by 6 bases and J by 5 bases, with 10 bases of the junction left unmatched. This CDR3 contains 14 residues. CDR3 sequence: CSVTGGAGWETQYF. The CDR3 DNA sequence: TGCAGCGTCACAGGGGGCGCAGGTTGGGAGACCCAGTACTTC.

This clonotype was observed many times. The CDR3 loop is CASSLRDSTYEQYF. CDR3 DNA sequence: TGCGCCAGCAGCTTGCGGGACAGCACCTACGAGCAGTACTTC. The chain couples TRBV5-1 to TRBJ2-7, with TRBD1 matching 7 bases. The CDR3 extends over 14 amino acids. In germline, CDR1 is SGHRS, CDR2 YFSETQ. V was clipped by 1 base and J by 2 bases; unmatched bases: 3.

This clonotype was seen ten or more times. This sequence joins TRBV5-1 and TRBJ2-2; the D is unclear. Per the germline V gene, CDR1 is SGHRS and CDR2 is YFSETQ. V lost 0 bases and J lost 6, with 9 bases in between. This CDR3 contains 14 residues. CDR3 in DNA: TGCGCCAGCAGCTTGGCCCTCGAGGCCGGGGAGCTGTTTTTT. The encoded protein is CASSLALEAGELFF.

This clonotype was observed many times. The gene calls are TRBV29-1 and TRBJ2-1, with 8 bases aligning to TRBD2. The germline V gene encodes CDR1 SQVTM and CDR2 ANQGSEA. CDR3 length: 15 residues. The J segment lost 5 bases and the V segment lost 0 bases, leaving 6 bases of the junction unmatched. CDR3 protein: CSVEEEREKDNEQFF. The CDR3 DNA sequence: TGCAGCGTTGAAGAAGAGCGGGAGAAAGACAATGAGCAGTTCTTC.

The chain employs TRBV27 and TRBJ2-7; possibly TRBD1 or TRBD2 for D (5 bases each). The CDR3 sequence is 12 residues long. The V gene's germline CDR1 is MNHEY and CDR2 SMNVEV (reference sequence). The V and J ends lost 6 bases and 3 bases respectively, with 9 bases between them. Here the CDR3 DNA reads TGTGCCAGCAGGGGGGACCTCTACGAGCAGTACTTC. Protein sequence: CASRGDLYEQYF.